Listed here are 16 T cell receptor beta chains from one sample, sequenced in a study of T-cell memory formation after mild COVID-19. One entry per CDR3 protein results from TCRdb running MiXCR on the 5' RACE reads. Of almost 250,000 distinct CDR3 sequences in the sample, 15% were seen once. Input material: PBMCs or a T cell subset sorted from them (not recorded which). All receptors derive from an adult woman who had mild COVID-19 (a few samples of this study predate the infection). Cell type and time point are not known.

This clonotype was observed a few times. The chain carries TRBV20-1 and TRBJ2-3; tentatively, D is TRBD2 (5 bases). This CDR3 has 14 residues. V was cut by 6 bases and J by 3 bases, with 16 bases left in between. Germline V gene data show CDR1 as DFQATT and CDR2 as SNEGSKA (reference sequence). The CDR3 nucleotides are TGCAGTGCCATCGCCCTAGCCGGGACAGATACGCAGTATTTT. Translating gives CSAIALAGTDTQYF.

The rearrangement joins TRBV19 to TRBJ2-7; a possible D gene is TRBD2 (6 bases). Trimming pared 1 base from V and 7 bases from J, leaving 17 bases between. CDR1 is LNHDA and CDR2 is SQIVND in the germline V gene (reference sequence). The CDR3 is 15 residues long. The CDR3 nucleotides read TGTGCCAGTAGTATAGCGGCGGGAAAATTGGGTGAGCAGTACTTC. Its translation: CASSIAAGKLGEQYF. Supplemented by reference TRBV19 and TRBJ2-7, the full variable domain reads DGGITQSPKYLFRKEGQNVTLSCEQNLNHDAMYWYRQDPGQGLRLIYYSQIVNDFQKGDIAEGYSVSREKKESFPLTVTSAQKNPTAFYLCASSIAAGKLGEQYFGPGTRLTVT.

This clonotype has at least ten counts. CDR3 residues: CASSLVDSTDTQYF. The DNA of the CDR3 is TGCGCCAGCAGCCTCGTGGACAGCACAGATACGCAGTATTTT. J is TRBJ2-3 and V is TRBV5-1; no clear D gene. Trimming left V 4 bases short and J 0 bases short, with 9 bases between. There are 14 residues in the CDR3. Germline assignment: CDR1 SGHRS and CDR2 YFSETQ. Combining the CDR3 with reference TRBV5-1 and TRBJ2-3 gives the whole variable domain KAGVTQTPRYLIKTRGQQVTLSCSPISGHRSVSWYQQTPGQGLQFLFEYFSETQRNKGNFPGRFSGRQFSNSRSEMNVSTLELGDSALYLCASSLVDSTDTQYFGPGTRLTVL.

The rearrangement joins TRBV30 to TRBJ2-6, with D possibly TRBD1 on 5 matching bases. This CDR3 spans 14 amino acids. Trimming left V 7 bases short and J 3 bases short, with 13 bases between. The V gene's germline CDR1 is GTSNPN and CDR2 SVGIG (reference sequence). CDR3: CASWGYGGANVLTF. DNA for the CDR3: TGTGCCTCCTGGGGCTACGGTGGGGCCAACGTCCTGACTTTC.

This clonotype was observed a few times. The V call is TRBV5-1, the J call TRBJ1-1; unclear D gene. The germline V gene has CDR1 SGHRS and CDR2 YFSETQ. This CDR3 region has 13 residues. Trimming took off 1 base at V and 6 bases at J, with 10 bases between the two ends. In DNA form, the CDR3 reads TGCGCCAGCAGCTTGAGCGGGAGCCCTGAAGCTTTCTTT. Protein sequence: CASSLSGSPEAFF.

The chain recombines TRBV29-1 with TRBJ1-4, with 7 positions matching TRBD1. The V and J ends lost 7 bases and 3 bases, in that order; junction bases with no gene match: 5. CDR3 length: 13 amino acids. Germline CDR1 reads SQVTM; CDR2 reads ANQGSEA. This chain's CDR3 is CSAYRGSNEKLFF. The CDR3, as DNA: TGCAGCGCCTACAGGGGATCTAATGAAAAACTGTTTTTT.

This clonotype was seen a few times. The gene calls are TRBV4-3 and TRBJ2-3; D not resolved. From germline, CDR1 is LGHNA and CDR2 YSLEER. This CDR3 has 15 amino acids. The V gene lost 1 base and the J gene lost 6 bases, with 14 bases spanning the gap. DNA for the CDR3: TGCGCCAGCAGCCAAGCGTTACACGAGCAGGATACGCAGTATTTT. It codes for CASSQALHEQDTQYF.

The CDR3 protein is CATSDPTGQGSETQYF. CDR3 nucleotides: TGTGCCACCAGTGACCCCACGGGACAGGGGTCAGAGACCCAGTACTTC. This chain links TRBV24-1 with TRBJ2-5; 10 bases fit TRBD1. This CDR3 is built from 16 residues. CDR1 is KGHDR, CDR2 SFDVKD, per germline. V was pared by 4 bases and J by 4 bases, with 8 bases of the junction left unmatched.

The CDR3 region is CASRQAGGSWNEQFF. CDR3 bases: TGTGCCAGCAGACAAGCGGGAGGGTCTTGGAATGAGCAGTTCTTC. This chain links TRBV2 with TRBJ2-1; 10 bases are shared with TRBD2. Germline values: CDR1 SNHLY, CDR2 FYNNEI. The CDR3 is 15 residues long. Losses at the gene ends were 6 bases for V and 7 bases for J; bases not matched to a gene: 9.

The rearrangement uses TRBV20-1 and TRBJ2-5; the D call may be TRBD1 or TRBD2 (5 bases each). This CDR3 spans 14 amino acids. Germline-derived CDR1 and CDR2 are DFQATT and SNEGSKA (reference sequence). Trimming took off 3 bases at V and 5 bases at J, with 16 bases between the two ends. The CDR3 loop is CSASRGAREETQYF. CDR3 coding DNA: TGCAGTGCTAGTCGAGGGGCAAGGGAGGAGACCCAGTACTTC.

This clonotype was recorded a few times. J is TRBJ2-3 and V is TRBV24-1; D tentatively fits TRBD1 or TRBD2 (5 bases each). Germline values: CDR1 KGHDR, CDR2 SFDVKD. The CDR3 extends over 13 amino acids. Trimming cost V 10 bases and J 2 bases, with 12 bases left between them. For the CDR3, the DNA is TGTGCCACGGGGGACGGGAACACAGATACGCAGTATTTT. This codes for CATGDGNTDTQYF.

This chain links TRBV6-2 or TRBV6-3 with TRBJ1-2, with D perhaps matching TRBD1 (5 bases). The CDR3 sequence is 13 residues long. CDR1 MNHEY and CDR2 SVGEGT come from the germline V gene. The V end lost 6 bases, the J end lost 7 bases, and 15 bases lay between the germline ends. CDR3: CASSNGALSGYTF. The CDR3 DNA sequence: TGTGCCAGCAGCAATGGGGCATTAAGTGGCTACACCTTC.

This clonotype has only a few counts. The V and J genes are TRBV18 and TRBJ1-1, with D maybe TRBD1 (6 bases). In germline, CDR1 is KGHSH, CDR2 LQKENI. V was shortened by 3 bases and J by 1 base, with 9 bases between the two germline ends. The CDR3 has 14 amino acids. The CDR3 here is CASSPTTGNTEAFF. As DNA, the CDR3 is TGTGCCAGCTCACCGACGACAGGGAACACTGAAGCTTTCTTT.

This clonotype was found a few times. This chain links TRBV4-1 with TRBJ1-5; 11 bases are shared with TRBD1. V shed 1 base, J shed 0 bases, and the junction held 2 bases outside the gene matches. The CDR3 covers 17 residues. Germline V gives CDR1 MGHRA, CDR2 YSYEKL. The CDR3, as DNA: TGCGCCAGCAGCCAAGCCGGACAGGGGGCTAGCAATCAGCCCCAGCATTTT. It yields the protein CASSQAGQGASNQPQHF.

The V and J genes are TRBV5-1 and TRBJ2-5; D remains unclear. With 2 bases removed from V and 2 bases from J, the gap between germline ends came to 13 bases. Germline V lookup: CDR1 SGHRS, CDR2 YFSETQ. The CDR3 extends over 15 amino acids. The CDR3: CASSLGGQTQETQYF. In nucleotides, the CDR3 is TGCGCCAGCAGCTTAGGCGGTCAGACGCAAGAGACCCAGTACTTC.

V gene TRBV9 combines with J gene TRBJ2-1, with 9 bases matching TRBD2. V gave up 0 bases and J gave up 3 bases; unmatched junction bases: 4. CDR1 and CDR2 (germline): SGDLS, YYNGEE. This CDR3 comprises 16 residues. The CDR3 region is CASSVEAGGGYNEQFF. The DNA of the CDR3 is TGTGCCAGCAGCGTAGAAGCGGGAGGAGGCTACAATGAGCAGTTCTTC.